This TCR beta chain was sequenced in a study of OX40 agonist ivuxolimab in advanced cancers. Clones were read by immunoSEQ multiplex PCR, and TCRdb kept only the in-frame ones, dropping some. This sample has about 31,000 clones, with 88% found just once. J lost 2 bases, V lost 4 bases, and 9 bases had no gene match. There are 16 residues in the CDR3. Germline V gene sequence: CDR1 WNHNN, CDR2 SYGVQD (reference sequence). No patient had autoimmune disease or received systemic immunosuppression. Material: CD4+ or CD8+ T cells sorted from blood, obtained in a trial of the OX40 agonist ivuxolimab. The sequence was collected from an adult with an advanced solid tumor such as melanoma, head and neck, liver or kidney cancer. J is TRBJ1-1 and V is TRBV10-1; 8 bases are a match to TRBD1. The CDR3 nucleotides are TGCGCCAGCAGTGGGTCAGGGGGCGGATTAAACACTGAAGCTTTCTTT. It is translated as CASSGSGGGLNTEAFF.